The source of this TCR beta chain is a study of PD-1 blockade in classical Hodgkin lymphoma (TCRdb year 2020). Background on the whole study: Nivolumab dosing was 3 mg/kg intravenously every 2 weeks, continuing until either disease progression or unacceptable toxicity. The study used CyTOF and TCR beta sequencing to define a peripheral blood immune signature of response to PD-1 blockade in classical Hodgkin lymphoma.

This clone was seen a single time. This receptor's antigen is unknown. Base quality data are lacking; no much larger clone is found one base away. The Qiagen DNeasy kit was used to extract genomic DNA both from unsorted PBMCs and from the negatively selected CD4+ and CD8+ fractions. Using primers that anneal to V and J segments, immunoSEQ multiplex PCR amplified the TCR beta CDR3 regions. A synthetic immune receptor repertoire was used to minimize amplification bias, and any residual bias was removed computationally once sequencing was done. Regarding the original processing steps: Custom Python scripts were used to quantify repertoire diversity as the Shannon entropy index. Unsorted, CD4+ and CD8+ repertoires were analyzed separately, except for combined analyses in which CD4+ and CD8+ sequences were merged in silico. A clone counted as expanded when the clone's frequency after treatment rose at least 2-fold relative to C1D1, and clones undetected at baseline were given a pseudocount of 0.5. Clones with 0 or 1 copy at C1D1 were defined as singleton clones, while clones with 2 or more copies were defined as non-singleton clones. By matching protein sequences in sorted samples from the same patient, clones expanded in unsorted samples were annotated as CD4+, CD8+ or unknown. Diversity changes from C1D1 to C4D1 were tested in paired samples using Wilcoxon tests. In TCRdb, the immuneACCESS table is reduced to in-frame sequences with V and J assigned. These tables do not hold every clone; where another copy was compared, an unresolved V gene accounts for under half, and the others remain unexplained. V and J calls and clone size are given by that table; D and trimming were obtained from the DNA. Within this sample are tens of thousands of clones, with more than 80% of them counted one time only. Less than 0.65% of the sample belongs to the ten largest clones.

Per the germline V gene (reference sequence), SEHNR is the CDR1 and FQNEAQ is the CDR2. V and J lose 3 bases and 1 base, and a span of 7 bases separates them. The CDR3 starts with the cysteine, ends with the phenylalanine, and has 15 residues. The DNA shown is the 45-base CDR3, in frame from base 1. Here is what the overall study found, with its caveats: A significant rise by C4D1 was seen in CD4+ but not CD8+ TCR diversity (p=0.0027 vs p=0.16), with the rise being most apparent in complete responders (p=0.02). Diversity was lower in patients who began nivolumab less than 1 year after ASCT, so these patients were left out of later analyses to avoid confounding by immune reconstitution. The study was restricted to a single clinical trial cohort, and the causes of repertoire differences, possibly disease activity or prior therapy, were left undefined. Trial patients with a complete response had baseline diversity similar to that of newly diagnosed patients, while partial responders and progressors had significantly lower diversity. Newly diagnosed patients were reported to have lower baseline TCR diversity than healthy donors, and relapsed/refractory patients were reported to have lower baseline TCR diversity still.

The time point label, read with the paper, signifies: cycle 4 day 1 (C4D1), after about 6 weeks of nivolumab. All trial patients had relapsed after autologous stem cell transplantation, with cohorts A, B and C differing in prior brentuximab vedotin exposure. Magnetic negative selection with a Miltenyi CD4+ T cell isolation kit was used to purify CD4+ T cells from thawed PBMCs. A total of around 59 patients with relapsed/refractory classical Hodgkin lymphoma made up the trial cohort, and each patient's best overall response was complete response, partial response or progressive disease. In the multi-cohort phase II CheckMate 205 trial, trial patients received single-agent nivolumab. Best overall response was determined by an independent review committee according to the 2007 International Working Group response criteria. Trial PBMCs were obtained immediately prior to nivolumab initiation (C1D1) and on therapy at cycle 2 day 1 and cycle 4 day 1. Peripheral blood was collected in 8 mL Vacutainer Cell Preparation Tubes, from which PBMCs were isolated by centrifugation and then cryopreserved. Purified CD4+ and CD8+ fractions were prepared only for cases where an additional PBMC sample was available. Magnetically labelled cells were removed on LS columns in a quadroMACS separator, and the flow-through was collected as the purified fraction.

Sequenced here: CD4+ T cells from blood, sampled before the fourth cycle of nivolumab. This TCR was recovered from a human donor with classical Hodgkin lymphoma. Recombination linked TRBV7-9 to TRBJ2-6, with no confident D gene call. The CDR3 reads CASSFLGSGANVLTF. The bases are TGTGCCAGCAGCTTTCTGGGGTCTGGGGCCAACGTCCTGACTTTC.